This TCR beta chain is drawn from a study of T cell responses to AZD1222 COVID-19 vaccine. General observations from the study: Only after the peak T cell response were repertoires sampled.

Assay used: immunoSEQ multiplex PCR; TCRdb lists only in-frame clones, some missing. The repertoire holds under 60,000 clones, with roughly four fifths as singletons. V was shortened by 0 bases and J by 4 bases, with 10 bases between the two germline ends. The CDR3 covers 16 residues. In germline, CDR1 is LGHNA, CDR2 YNFKEQ. For this clone: Its antigen is not identified.

This receptor was obtained from an adult in good health. V and J are TRBV4-2 and TRBJ2-6, with TRBD2 as a possible D gene (5 bases). The source was peripheral blood, collected on day 0 of AZD1222 vaccination. Here the CDR3 reads CASSQDIRGGANVLTF. CDR3 coding DNA: TGTGCCAGCAGCCAAGATATAAGAGGGGGGGCCAACGTCCTGACTTTC.